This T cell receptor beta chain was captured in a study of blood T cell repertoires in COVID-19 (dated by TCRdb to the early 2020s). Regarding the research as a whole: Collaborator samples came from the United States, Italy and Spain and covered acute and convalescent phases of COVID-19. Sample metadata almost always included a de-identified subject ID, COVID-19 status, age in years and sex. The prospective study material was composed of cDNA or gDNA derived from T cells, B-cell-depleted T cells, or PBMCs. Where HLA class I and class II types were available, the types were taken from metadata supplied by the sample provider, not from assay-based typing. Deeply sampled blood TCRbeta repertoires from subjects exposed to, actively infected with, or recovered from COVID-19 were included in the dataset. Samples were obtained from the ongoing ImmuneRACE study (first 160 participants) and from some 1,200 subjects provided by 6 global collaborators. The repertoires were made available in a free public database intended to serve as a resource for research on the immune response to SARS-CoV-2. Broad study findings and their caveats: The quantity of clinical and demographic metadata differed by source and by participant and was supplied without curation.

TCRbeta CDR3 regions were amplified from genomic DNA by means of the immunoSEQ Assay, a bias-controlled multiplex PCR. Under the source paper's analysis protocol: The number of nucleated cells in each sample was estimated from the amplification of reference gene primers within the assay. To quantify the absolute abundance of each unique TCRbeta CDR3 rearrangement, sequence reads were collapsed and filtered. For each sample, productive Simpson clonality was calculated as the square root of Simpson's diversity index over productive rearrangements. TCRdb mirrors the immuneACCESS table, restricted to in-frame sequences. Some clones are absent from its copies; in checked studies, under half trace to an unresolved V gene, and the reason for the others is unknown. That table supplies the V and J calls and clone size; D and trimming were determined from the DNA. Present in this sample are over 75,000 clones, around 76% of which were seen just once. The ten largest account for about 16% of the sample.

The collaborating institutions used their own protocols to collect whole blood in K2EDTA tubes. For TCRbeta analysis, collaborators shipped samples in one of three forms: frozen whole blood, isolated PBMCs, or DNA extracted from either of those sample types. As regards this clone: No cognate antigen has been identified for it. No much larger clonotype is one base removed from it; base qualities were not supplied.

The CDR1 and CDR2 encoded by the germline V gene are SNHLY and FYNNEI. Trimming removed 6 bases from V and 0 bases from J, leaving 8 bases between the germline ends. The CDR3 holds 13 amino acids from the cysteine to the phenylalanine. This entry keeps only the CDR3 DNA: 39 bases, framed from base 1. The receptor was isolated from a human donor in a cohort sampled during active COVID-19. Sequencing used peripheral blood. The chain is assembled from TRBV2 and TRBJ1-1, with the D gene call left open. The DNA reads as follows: TGTGCCAGCAGGATCCAGGTGAACACTGAAGCTTTCTTT. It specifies CASRIQVNTEAFF.